The subject of this entry is one T cell receptor beta chain. This record belongs to a study of blood T cell repertoires in COVID-19. Study information: PBMCs, B-cell-depleted T cells, or T cells provided the cDNA or gDNA that made up the material.

Original analysis: Amplification of reference gene primers was used by the study to estimate nucleated cell counts. Profiled with immunoSEQ multiplex PCR; TCRdb holds only in-frame clones, not every one. The V and J calls and clone size are taken from that table; D and trimming were inferred from the DNA. The data show hundreds of thousands of clones, around 90% seen once. Sequencing was done on a sample of peripheral blood. The clonotype originates from a woman aged 45-65 years who had recovered from COVID-19.

Here the CDR3 DNA reads TGTGCCATCAGTGACCCGGACAGAAGAGTCTACGAGCAGTACTTC. Translated: CAISDPDRRVYEQYF. This rearrangement joins TRBV10-3 to TRBJ2-7; possible D gene TRBD1, 6 bases. Deletions cut 3 bases from V and 3 bases from J, with 15 bases between. CDR1 and CDR2 from the germline V gene are ENHRY and SYGVKD. The CDR3 runs 15 residues.